Many counts were recorded for the clone carrying this T cell receptor (beta chain). The antigen is undetermined. The sample comes from a study of spatial heterogeneity in lung cancer. Study summary: Sequences of the beta chain were consistently detected in greater numbers than alpha-chain sequences.

Whole-study findings and limits: Tumor TCRs that were ubiquitous and expanded showed up in blood more at resection than follow-up.

Every TCR cDNA molecule bore a unique molecular identifier. In TCRdb, the 5' RACE reads were re-called with MiXCR into one record per CDR3 protein. This sample carries 20,000 or so distinct CDR3 sequences, about 3.5% of them seen once, and the ten largest clones take 25% to 35%. Specified time point: sample taken at primary tumor resection. Whole RNA came from tumor, nontumor lung or frozen PBMC and was sequenced without being sorted. The donors were approximately 70 patients with non-small cell lung cancer that was early-stage and untreated. The receptor's source is a female donor with early-stage non-small cell lung cancer. The starting material was PBMCs, obtained at surgery.

The CDR3 DNA sequence: TGCGCCAGCAGCTCCCCCCTGGCGGGCCATTACAATGAGCAGTTCTTC. It yields the protein CASSSPLAGHYNEQFF. The chain recombines TRBV4-1 with TRBJ2-1; a possible D gene is TRBD2 (5 bases). Deletions cut 5 bases from V and 4 bases from J, with 18 bases between. There are 16 residues in the CDR3. The V gene's germline CDR1 is MGHRA and CDR2 YSYEKL.